What follows are 15 T cell receptor beta chains derived from one specimen sequenced in a study of blood T cell repertoires in COVID-19. Using immunoSEQ multiplex PCR, the repertoire was profiled, and TCRdb retains in-frame clones only, with some absent. The sample yields tens of thousands of clones, around 81% seen once. The sequencing input was peripheral blood. The receptors here all came from a human donor in a cohort sampled during active COVID-19.

This clone was picked up a small number of times. V is TRBV29-1 and J is TRBJ1-1, with 9 bases lining up with TRBD1. V shed 7 bases and J 5 bases; nucleotides not matched to a gene: 5. The germline V gene encodes CDR1 SQVTM and CDR2 ANQGSEA. The CDR3 loop spans 12 amino acids. The CDR3 DNA follows: TGCAGCGGAATGACAGGGGGGACTGAAGCTTTCTTT. The encoded protein is CSGMTGGTEAFF.

The chain employs TRBV29-1 and TRBJ2-7, with D tentatively TRBD2 (6 bases). From germline, CDR1 is SQVTM and CDR2 ANQGSEA. Trimming removed 3 bases from V and 4 bases from J, with 16 bases in between. CDR3 length: 14 amino acids. The CDR3 DNA follows: TGCAGCGTTGAGGGGCCTGGGAGCGGGTACGAGCAGTACTTC. Protein product: CSVEGPGSGYEQYF.

This chain links TRBV7-8 with TRBJ2-7, with D possibly being TRBD1 (6 bases). V gave up 5 bases and J gave up 0 bases, with 17 bases separating them. CDR1 and CDR2 from the germline V gene are SGHVS and FQNEAQ. The CDR3 has 16 amino acids. In nucleotides, the CDR3 is TGTGCCAGCAGCCCCCCCGGGACACGGAGCTCCTACGAGCAGTACTTC. Translated: CASSPPGTRSSYEQYF.

V usage is TRBV6-4 and J usage is TRBJ2-7; the match to TRBD2 covers 11 bases. Germline values: CDR1 MRHNA, CDR2 SNTAGT. V trimming: 6 bases; J trimming: 0 bases; junction bases outside the gene matches: 7. This CDR3 has 16 amino acids. The CDR3: CASRSSGRAYSYEQYF. The CDR3 region has the DNA TGTGCCAGCAGGAGTAGCGGGAGGGCTTACTCCTACGAGCAGTACTTC.

The chain combines TRBV7-3 with TRBJ2-3; 10 positions agree with TRBD1. The germline V gene encodes CDR1 SGHTA and CDR2 FQGTGA. The CDR3 extends over 15 amino acids. The J segment lost 3 bases and the V segment lost 10 bases, leaving 10 bases of the junction unmatched. As DNA, the CDR3 is TGTGCCACCAGACAGGGGGCGGCCGCGACAGATACGCAGTATTTT. As protein: CATRQGAAATDTQYF.

The rearrangement joins TRBV6-6 to TRBJ1-4, with unresolved D. The CDR3 has 14 amino acids. The germline V gene has CDR1 MNHNY and CDR2 SVGAGI (reference sequence). The V gene lost 3 bases and the J gene lost 4 bases, with 9 bases spanning the gap. CDR3 sequence (DNA): TGTGCCAGCAGTTATCCCTCCTTTAATGAAAAACTGTTTTTT. This sequence encodes CASSYPSFNEKLFF.

This clone was seen a handful of times. The rearrangement links TRBV10-1 to TRBJ2-2; D is possibly TRBD2 (6 bases). Germline assignment: CDR1 WNHNN and CDR2 SYGVQD (reference sequence). The V and J ends lost 8 bases and 6 bases respectively, with 10 bases between them. The CDR3 has 12 residues. CDR3 bases: TGCGCCAGCGGAAGGGAGGCCGGGGAGCTGTTTTTT. As protein: CASGREAGELFF.

This CDR3 is CASSQGVNTEAFF. CDR3 sequence (DNA): TGTGCCAGCAGCCAGGGGGTGAACACTGAAGCTTTCTTT. V usage is TRBV12-3 or TRBV12-4 and J usage is TRBJ1-1; 7 bases align to TRBD1. Trimming at V came to 6 bases and at J to 0 bases, leaving 1 base not matched to a gene. The CDR3 is 13 residues long.

The genes are TRBV25-1 and TRBJ2-7; 7 bases are shared with TRBD1. There are 16 residues in the CDR3. The junction had 10 bases not matched to a gene; V was cut back by 5 bases and J by 0 bases. Germline loops: CDR1 MGHDK, CDR2 SYGVNS. CDR3 residues: CASSSLRTGPSYEQYF. The CDR3 DNA sequence: TGTGCCAGCAGTTCCCTTCGGACAGGCCCCTCCTACGAGCAGTACTTC.

The chain has TRBV29-1 and TRBJ2-3; 8 positions match TRBD2. CDR3 length: 15 amino acids. V trimming: 8 bases; J trimming: 0 bases; junction bases outside the gene matches: 10. Germline lookup yields CDR1 SQVTM and CDR2 ANQGSEA. The CDR3 sequence: CSFKKASGSTDTQYF. The CDR3 DNA is TGCAGCTTCAAAAAGGCTAGCGGGAGCACAGATACGCAGTATTTT.

The rearrangement uses TRBV7-6 and TRBJ2-1; a weak D match, TRBD2 (7 bases). V was pared by 1 base and J by 6 bases, with 16 bases between. There are 16 residues in the CDR3. Germline values: CDR1 SGHVS, CDR2 FNYEAQ. CDR3 bases: TGTGCCAGCAGCTTAGGCCCTAGCGGAGGGGGCAATGAGCAGTTCTTC. Encoded protein: CASSLGPSGGGNEQFF.

The rearrangement uses TRBV18 and TRBJ2-7; 9 nucleotides line up with TRBD2. After removal of 0 bases from V and 5 bases from J, the junction contained 2 bases not matched to a gene. The CDR3 consists of 14 residues. Germline CDR1 KGHSH, CDR2 LQKENI. The CDR3 sequence: CASSPPIAGDEQYF. Here the CDR3 DNA reads TGTGCCAGCTCACCACCGATAGCGGGAGACGAGCAGTACTTC.

This chain links TRBV5-5 with TRBJ2-4, with D uncertain. The V and J ends lost 5 bases and 5 bases respectively, with 20 bases between them. There are 16 residues in the CDR3. In germline, CDR1 is SGHKS, CDR2 YYEKEE (reference sequence). The CDR3 here is CASSHPRPSSQNIQYF. The CDR3 DNA reads as TGTGCCAGCAGTCACCCGCGGCCTAGTAGCCAAAACATTCAGTACTTC.

CDR3 protein: CASNSGQGSYEQYF. Written as DNA, the CDR3 is TGTGCCAGCAATTCGGGACAGGGGTCCTACGAGCAGTACTTC. V and J are TRBV28 and TRBJ2-7; 10 bases fit TRBD1. The CDR3 runs 14 residues. Germline CDR1 and CDR2: MDHEN and SYDVKM. After removal of 7 bases from V and 1 base from J, the junction contained 4 bases not matched to a gene.

As regards this clone: Other DNA sequences in the same sample also yield this CDR3. This chain uses TRBV6-5 with TRBJ2-7, with 11 nucleotides matching TRBD1. Losses at the gene ends were 5 bases for V and 7 bases for J; bases not matched to a gene: 7. CDR3 length: 14 residues. Per the germline V gene, CDR1 is MNHEY and CDR2 is SVGAGI. The CDR3 coding sequence is TGTGCCAGCAGTCAGGGACAGGGGGGAGGGGAGCAGTACTTC. The encoded protein is CASSQGQGGGEQYF.